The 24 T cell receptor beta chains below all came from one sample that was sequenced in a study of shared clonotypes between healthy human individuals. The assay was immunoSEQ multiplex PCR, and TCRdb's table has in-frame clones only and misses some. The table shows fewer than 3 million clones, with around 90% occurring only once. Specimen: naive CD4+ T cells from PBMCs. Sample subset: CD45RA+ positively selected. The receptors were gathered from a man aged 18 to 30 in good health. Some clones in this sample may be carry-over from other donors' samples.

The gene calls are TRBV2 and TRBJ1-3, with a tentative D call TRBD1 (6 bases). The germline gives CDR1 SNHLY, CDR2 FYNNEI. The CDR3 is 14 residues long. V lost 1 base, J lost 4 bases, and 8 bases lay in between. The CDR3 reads CASSEVGQGNTIYF. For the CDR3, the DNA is TGTGCCAGCAGTGAAGTGGGACAAGGAAACACCATATATTTT.

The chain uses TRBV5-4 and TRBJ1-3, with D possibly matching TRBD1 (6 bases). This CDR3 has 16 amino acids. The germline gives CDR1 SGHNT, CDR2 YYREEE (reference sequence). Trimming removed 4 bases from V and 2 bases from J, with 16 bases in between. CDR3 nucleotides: TGTGCCAGCAGCGCCCTTACAGGGTGGGCTGGAAACACCATATATTTT. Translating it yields CASSALTGWAGNTIYF.

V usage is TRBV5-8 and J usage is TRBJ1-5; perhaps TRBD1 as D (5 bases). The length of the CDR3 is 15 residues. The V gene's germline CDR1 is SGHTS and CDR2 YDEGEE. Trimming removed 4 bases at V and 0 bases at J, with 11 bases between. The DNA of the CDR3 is TGTGCCAGCAGCCCGGGGGACCTTAGCAATCAGCCCCAGCATTTT. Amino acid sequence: CASSPGDLSNQPQHF.

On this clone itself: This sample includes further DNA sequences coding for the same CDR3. In DNA, the CDR3 is TGTGCCAGCAGCCCGCCGGGCTTTGGCTACACCTTC. It encodes CASSPPGFGYTF. V is TRBV28 and J is TRBJ1-2; D is undetermined. V was shortened by 6 bases and J by 7 bases, with 12 bases between the two germline ends. Germline V CDR1 and CDR2: MDHEN, SYDVKM. The CDR3 loop spans 12 amino acids.

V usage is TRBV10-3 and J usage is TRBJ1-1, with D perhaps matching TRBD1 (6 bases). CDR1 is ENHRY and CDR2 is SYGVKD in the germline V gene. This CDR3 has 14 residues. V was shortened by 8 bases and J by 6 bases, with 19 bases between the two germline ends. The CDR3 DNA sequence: TGTGCCATCGGAGAGAGGACAGCCCTTCCTGAAGCTTTCTTT. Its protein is CAIGERTALPEAFF.

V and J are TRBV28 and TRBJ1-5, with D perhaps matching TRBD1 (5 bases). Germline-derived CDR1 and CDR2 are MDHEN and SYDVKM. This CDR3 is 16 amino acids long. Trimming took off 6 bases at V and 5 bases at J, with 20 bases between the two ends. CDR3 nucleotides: TGTGCCAGCAGCCAGAGGGACGGACGAGGGTATCAGCCCCAGCATTTT. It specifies CASSQRDGRGYQPQHF.

The CDR3 bases are TGTGCCAGCAGCCGATCCGGGACGGAGAGTCAGTATAGCAATCAGCCCCAGCATTTT. Amino acids: CASSRSGTESQYSNQPQHF. The gene calls are TRBV28 and TRBJ1-5; tentatively, D is TRBD1 (5 bases). This CDR3 spans 19 amino acids. Trimming stripped 6 bases from V and 0 bases from J, with 24 bases between. Germline values: CDR1 MDHEN, CDR2 SYDVKM. Together with reference TRBV28 and TRBJ1-5, the CDR3 gives the full variable domain: DVKVTQSSRYLVKRTGEKVFLECVQDMDHENMFWYRQDPGLGLRLIYFSYDVKMKEKGDIPEGYSVSREKKERFSLILESASTNQTSMYLCASSRSGTESQYSNQPQHFGDGTRLSIL.

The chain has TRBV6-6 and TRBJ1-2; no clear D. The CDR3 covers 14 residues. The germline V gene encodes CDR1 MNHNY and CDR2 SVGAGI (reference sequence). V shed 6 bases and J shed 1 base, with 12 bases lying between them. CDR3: CASSPLAFNYGYTF. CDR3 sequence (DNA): TGTGCCAGCAGCCCCCTCGCCTTTAACTATGGCTACACCTTC.

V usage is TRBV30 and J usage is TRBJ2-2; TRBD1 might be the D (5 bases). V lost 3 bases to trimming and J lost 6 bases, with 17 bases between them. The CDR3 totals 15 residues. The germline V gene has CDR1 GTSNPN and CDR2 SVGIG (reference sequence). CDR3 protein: CAWRVPAGRAGELFF. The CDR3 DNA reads TGTGCCTGGAGGGTCCCCGCCGGCAGGGCCGGGGAGCTGTTTTTT.

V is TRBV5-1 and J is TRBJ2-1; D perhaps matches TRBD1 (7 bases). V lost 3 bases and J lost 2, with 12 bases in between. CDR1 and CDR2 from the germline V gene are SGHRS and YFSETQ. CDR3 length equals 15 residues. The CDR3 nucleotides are TGCGCCAGCAGCTCGCAGGGGGGCCCCTACAATGAGCAGTTCTTC. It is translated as CASSSQGGPYNEQFF.

The CDR3 spells CASLGRSRDETQYF. CDR3 nucleotide sequence: TGTGCCAGCCTGGGGCGGAGTAGAGATGAGACCCAGTACTTC. The chain recombines TRBV2 with TRBJ2-5; D perhaps matches TRBD1 (5 bases). The CDR3 consists of 14 residues. Trimming stripped 8 bases from V and 5 bases from J, with 18 bases between. Looked up from germline, CDR1 is SNHLY and CDR2 is FYNNEI.

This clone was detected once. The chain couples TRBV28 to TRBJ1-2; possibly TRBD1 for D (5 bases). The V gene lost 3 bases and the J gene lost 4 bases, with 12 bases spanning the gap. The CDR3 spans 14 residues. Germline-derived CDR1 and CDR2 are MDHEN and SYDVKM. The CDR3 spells CASSLGWGSYGYTF. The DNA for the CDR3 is TGTGCCAGCAGTTTGGGGTGGGGGAGCTATGGCTACACCTTC.

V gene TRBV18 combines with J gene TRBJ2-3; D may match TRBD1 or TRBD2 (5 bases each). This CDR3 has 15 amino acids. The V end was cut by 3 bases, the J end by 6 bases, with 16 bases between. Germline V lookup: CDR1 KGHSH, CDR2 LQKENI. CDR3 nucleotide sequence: TGTGCCAGCTCACCGTTCGAGGGGCTAGGTGATACGCAGTATTTT. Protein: CASSPFEGLGDTQYF. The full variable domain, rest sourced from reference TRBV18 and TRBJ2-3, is NAGVMQNPRHLVRRRGQEARLRCSPMKGHSHVYWYRQLPEEGLKFMVYLQKENIIDESGMPKERFSAEFPKEGPSILRIQQVVRGDSAAYFCASSPFEGLGDTQYFGPGTRLTVL.

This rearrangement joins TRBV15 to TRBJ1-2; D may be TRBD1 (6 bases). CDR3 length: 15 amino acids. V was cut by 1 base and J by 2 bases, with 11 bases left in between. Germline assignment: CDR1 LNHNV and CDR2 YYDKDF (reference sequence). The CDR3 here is CATSRGPQGNYGYTF. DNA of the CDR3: TGTGCCACCAGCAGAGGCCCCCAGGGGAACTATGGCTACACCTTC.

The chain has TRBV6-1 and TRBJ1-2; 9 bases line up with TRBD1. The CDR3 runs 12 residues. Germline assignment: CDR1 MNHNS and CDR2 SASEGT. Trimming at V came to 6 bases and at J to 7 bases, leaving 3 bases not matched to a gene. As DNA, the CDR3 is TGTGCCAGCAGGGACAGGGGCTTTGGCTACACCTTC. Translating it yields CASRDRGFGYTF.

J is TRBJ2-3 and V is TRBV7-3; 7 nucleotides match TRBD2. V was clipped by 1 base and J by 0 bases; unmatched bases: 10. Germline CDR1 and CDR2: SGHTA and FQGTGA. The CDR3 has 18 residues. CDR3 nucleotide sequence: TGTGCCAGCAGCTTAATGAGGCCCGGTAGCGGGAGCACAGATACGCAGTATTTT. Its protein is CASSLMRPGSGSTDTQYF.

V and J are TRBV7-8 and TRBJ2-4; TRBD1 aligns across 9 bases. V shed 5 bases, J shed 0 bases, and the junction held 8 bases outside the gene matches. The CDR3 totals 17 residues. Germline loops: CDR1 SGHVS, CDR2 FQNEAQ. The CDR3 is CASSPRTGGLAKNIQYF. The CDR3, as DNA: TGTGCCAGCAGCCCGCGAACAGGGGGCCTAGCCAAAAACATTCAGTACTTC. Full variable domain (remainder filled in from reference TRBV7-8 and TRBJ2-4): GAGVSQSPRYKVAKRGQDVALRCDPISGHVSLFWYQQALGQGPEFLTYFQNEAQLDKSGLPSDRFFAERPEGSVSTLKIQRTQQEDSAVYLCASSPRTGGLAKNIQYFGAGTRLSVL.

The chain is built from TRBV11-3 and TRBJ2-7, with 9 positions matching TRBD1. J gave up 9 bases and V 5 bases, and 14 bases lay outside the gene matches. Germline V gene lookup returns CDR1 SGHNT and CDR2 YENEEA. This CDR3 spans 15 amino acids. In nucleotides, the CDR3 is TGTGCCAGCAGCACGACACAGGGGGCAGCCGGTGTGCAGTACTTC. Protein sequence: CASSTTQGAAGVQYF.

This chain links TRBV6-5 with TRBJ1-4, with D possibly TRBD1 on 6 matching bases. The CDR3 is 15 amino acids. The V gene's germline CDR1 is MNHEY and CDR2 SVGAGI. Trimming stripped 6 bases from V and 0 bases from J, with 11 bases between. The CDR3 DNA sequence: TGTGCCAGCAGGAAAGAGGGGGCAACTAATGAAAAACTGTTTTTT. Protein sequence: CASRKEGATNEKLFF.

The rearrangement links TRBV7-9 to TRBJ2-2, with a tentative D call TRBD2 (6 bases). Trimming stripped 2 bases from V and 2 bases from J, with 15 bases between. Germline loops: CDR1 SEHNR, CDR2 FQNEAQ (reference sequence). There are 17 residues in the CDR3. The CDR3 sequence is CASSLRAGGANTGELFF. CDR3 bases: TGTGCCAGCAGCTTAAGGGCGGGCGGGGCCAACACCGGGGAGCTGTTTTTT.

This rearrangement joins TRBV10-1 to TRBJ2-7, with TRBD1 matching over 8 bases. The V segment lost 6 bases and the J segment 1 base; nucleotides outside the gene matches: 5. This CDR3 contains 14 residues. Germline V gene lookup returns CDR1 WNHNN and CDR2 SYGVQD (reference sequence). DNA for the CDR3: TGCGCCAGCAGAAGGGACAGGAGGTCCTACGAGCAGTACTTC. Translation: CASRRDRRSYEQYF.

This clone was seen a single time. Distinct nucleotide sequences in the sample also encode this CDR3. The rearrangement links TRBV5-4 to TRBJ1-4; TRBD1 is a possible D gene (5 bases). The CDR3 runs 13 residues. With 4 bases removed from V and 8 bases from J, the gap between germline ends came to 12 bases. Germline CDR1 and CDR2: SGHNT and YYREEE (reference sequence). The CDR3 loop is CASSPPGSEKLFF. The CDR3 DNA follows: TGTGCCAGCAGCCCACCAGGGTCCGAAAAACTGTTTTTT. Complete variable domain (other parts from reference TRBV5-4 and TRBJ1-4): ETGVTQSPTHLIKTRGQQVTLRCSSQSGHNTVSWYQQALGQGPQFIFQYYREEENGRGNFPPRFSGLQFPNYSSELNVNALELDDSALYLCASSPPGSEKLFFGSGTQLSVL.

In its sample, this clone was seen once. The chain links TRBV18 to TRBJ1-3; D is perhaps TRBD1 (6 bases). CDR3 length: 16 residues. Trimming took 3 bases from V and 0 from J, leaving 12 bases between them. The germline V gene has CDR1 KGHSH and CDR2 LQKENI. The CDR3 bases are TGTGCCAGCTCACCCCCCGGACAGAGCTCTGGAAACACCATATATTTT. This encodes CASSPPGQSSGNTIYF.

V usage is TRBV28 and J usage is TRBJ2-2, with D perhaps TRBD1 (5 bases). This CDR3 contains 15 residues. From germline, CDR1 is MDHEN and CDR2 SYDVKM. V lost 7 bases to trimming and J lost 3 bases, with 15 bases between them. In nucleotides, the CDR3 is TGTGCCAGCACCACCCCAGGGCGTTACACCGGGGAGCTGTTTTTT. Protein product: CASTTPGRYTGELFF.